Described below is a single T cell receptor (beta chain) sequence and its context. This CDR3 has 15 residues. V was shortened by 0 bases and J by 5 bases, with 14 bases between the two germline ends. The V gene's germline CDR1 is SGHDT and CDR2 YYEEEE. This specimen belongs to a study of OX40 agonist ivuxolimab in advanced cancers. Across the study: Ivuxolimab was administered intravenously to patients at 0.01 to 10 mg/kg every 2 weeks. Mean age around 60 years, range about 20 to 85; nearly 85% male.

TCRdb keeps only in-frame clones here, not all; method: immunoSEQ multiplex PCR. The table includes some 15,000 clones, less than 85% detected once. The receptor's source is an adult with an advanced solid tumor such as melanoma, head and neck, liver or kidney cancer. Sequenced here: CD4+ or CD8+ T cells sorted from blood, sampled in a trial of the OX40 agonist ivuxolimab. The genes are TRBV5-6 and TRBJ2-5; D perhaps matches TRBD1 (6 bases). The CDR3 loop reads CASSLVLGAVETQYF. For the CDR3, the DNA is TGTGCCAGCAGCTTGGTCCTGGGGGCTGTGGAGACCCAGTACTTC. Full variable domain (remainder filled in from reference TRBV5-6 and TRBJ2-5): DAGVTQSPTHLIKTRGQQVTLRCSPKSGHDTVSWYQQALGQGPQFIFQYYEEEERQRGNFPDRFSGHQFPNYSSELNVNALLLGDSALYLCASSLVLGAVETQYFGPGTRLLVL.